The entry that follows covers one TCR beta chain sequence. Antigen specificity is unknown. Pregnant or lactating patients were excluded, as were those with uncontrolled infection or other autoimmune disease. Together with thyroid ultrasound, orbital computed tomography, serum thyroxine and TRAb, clinical symptoms were used for diagnoses. These data are taken from a study of T cells in Graves' hyperthyroidism and ophthalmopathy. Study conclusions and caveats: Ophthalmopathy was model-predicted a median about 7.1 months pre-onset. Most clonotypes that expanded in the thyroid above 0.001 also showed up in blood.

Deletions cut 4 bases from V and 2 bases from J, with 10 bases between. CDR1 and CDR2 from the germline V gene are SGHKS and YYEKEE (reference sequence). The CDR3 sequence is 15 residues long. Amplified TCR beta CDR3 regions derived from RNA transcripts. First-round RT-PCR of the TCR CDR3 relied on the HTBI primer set. Each CDR3 protein is one row after TCRdb ran MiXCR on the multiplex PCR reads. The sample carries 700,000 to 950,000 distinct CDR3 sequences, about a third recorded once. Sequences were obtained from blood. This sequence joins TRBV5-5 and TRBJ2-6; TRBD2 is a possible D gene (5 bases). The clonotype was recovered from a middle-aged woman with Graves' hyperthyroidism. This CDR3 reads CASSPEVAGANVLTF. As DNA, the CDR3 is TGTGCCAGCAGCCCGGAGGTAGCTGGGGCCAACGTCCTGACTTTC.